Presented here are 22 T cell receptor beta chains from one specimen sequenced in a study. Using its own MiXCR run on the RT-PCR reads, TCRdb lists one record per CDR3 protein. The sample gives about 700,000 distinct CDR3 sequences, over 12% of which show up once; 3.6% is in the top ten. The sequencing sample was made of memory CD4+ T cells from blood. All receptors come from a female donor in good health, serving as a healthy control.

V and J are TRBV6-4 and TRBJ1-6; D gene uncertain. Trimming removed 3 bases at V and 9 bases at J, with 12 bases between. This CDR3 comprises 14 residues. Germline lookup yields CDR1 MRHNA and CDR2 SNTAGT. CDR3 nucleotides: TGTGCCAGCAGTGAGGCAGGCCAGTTTTCACCCCTCCACTTT. This encodes CASSEAGQFSPLHF.

In this sample, this clonotype turned up many times. The chain is built from TRBV9 and TRBJ1-1, with D unclear. Trimming removed 6 bases from V and 7 bases from J, with 16 bases in between. The germline V gene encodes CDR1 SGDLS and CDR2 YYNGEE. This CDR3 is 13 amino acids long. CDR3 nucleotide sequence: TGTGCCAGCACCTCCACCCCCGGGGTTGAAGCTTTCTTT. Protein sequence: CASTSTPGVEAFF.

This clonotype was found a few times. The CDR3 is CSARAGQDDTEAFF. In DNA form, the CDR3 reads TGCAGTGCTAGGGCGGGACAGGACGACACTGAAGCTTTCTTT. This chain connects TRBV20-1 to TRBJ1-1, with TRBD1 matching 8 bases. CDR3 length: 14 amino acids. The V gene end was trimmed by 3 bases and the J gene end by 3 bases; junction bases not matched to a gene: 6. Germline V lookup: CDR1 DFQATT, CDR2 SNEGSKA (reference sequence).

This chain joins TRBV20-1 and TRBJ2-7, with D perhaps TRBD1 or TRBD2 (6 bases each). Trimming removed 0 bases at V and 5 bases at J, with 14 bases between. Germline CDR1 DFQATT, CDR2 SNEGSKA (reference sequence). The CDR3 consists of 14 residues. CDR3 sequence reads: CSARDLNGGHEQYF. The CDR3 DNA is TGCAGTGCTAGAGATCTCAACGGGGGCCACGAGCAGTACTTC.

V and J are TRBV5-1 and TRBJ1-4; 10 nucleotides align to TRBD1. The CDR3 sequence is 17 residues long. The V and J ends lost 0 bases and 5 bases, in that order; junction bases with no gene match: 7. Germline V gene data show CDR1 as SGHRS and CDR2 as YFSETQ. Here the CDR3 DNA reads TGCGCCAGCAGCTTGGCCCCAATGGACAGGGGGAATGAAAAACTGTTTTTT. Amino acid sequence: CASSLAPMDRGNEKLFF.

The chain employs TRBV27 and TRBJ1-1; D is uncertain. Germline CDR1 and CDR2: MNHEY and SMNVEV (reference sequence). V was pared by 3 bases and J by 5 bases, with 13 bases between. There are 14 residues in the CDR3. This chain's CDR3 is CASSLGIVMTEAFF. The CDR3 bases are TGTGCCAGCAGTTTGGGGATAGTTATGACTGAAGCTTTCTTT.

The chain joins TRBV6-5 to TRBJ1-1; D is unresolved. Deletions cut 5 bases from V and 2 bases from J, with 9 bases between. The CDR3 has 13 residues. Germline assignment: CDR1 MNHEY and CDR2 SVGAGI. CDR3 amino acids: CASSQNINTEAFF. CDR3 bases: TGTGCCAGCAGTCAAAACATTAACACTGAAGCTTTCTTT.

This chain joins TRBV6-5 and TRBJ2-7, with 8 bases matching TRBD1. The CDR3 loop spans 15 amino acids. Germline V gives CDR1 MNHEY, CDR2 SVGAGI. V was clipped by 6 bases and J by 3 bases; unmatched bases: 10. CDR3 amino acids: CASRPSDRALYEQYF. The CDR3 region has the DNA TGTGCCAGCAGGCCTTCGGACAGGGCACTCTACGAGCAGTACTTC.

This clonotype appeared many times. The chain has TRBV7-6 and TRBJ2-7; 7 bases line up with TRBD2. Germline V gene lookup returns CDR1 SGHVS and CDR2 FNYEAQ. The CDR3 runs 14 residues. The V and J ends lost 5 bases and 3 bases, in that order; junction bases with no gene match: 7. The CDR3 protein is CASSPIRDYYEQYF. The CDR3 DNA is TGTGCCAGCAGCCCCATACGGGACTACTACGAGCAGTACTTC. Supplemented by reference TRBV7-6 and TRBJ2-7, the full variable domain reads GAGVSQSPRYKVTKRGQDVALRCDPISGHVSLYWYRQALGQGPEFLTYFNYEAQQDKSGLPNDRFSAERPEGSISTLTIQRTEQRDSAMYRCASSPIRDYYEQYFGPGTRLTVT.

This clonotype was recorded at least ten times. The chain uses TRBV20-1 and TRBJ2-1; TRBD2 aligns across 8 bases. The CDR3 contains 14 residues. Germline V CDR1 and CDR2: DFQATT, SNEGSKA (reference sequence). The V and J ends lost 2 bases and 0 bases, in that order; junction bases with no gene match: 0. This CDR3 is CSARRGGSYNEQFF. The CDR3 DNA follows: TGCAGTGCTAGACGGGGGGGCTCCTACAATGAGCAGTTCTTC.

This rearrangement joins TRBV7-2 to TRBJ2-5; D is undetermined. Germline values: CDR1 SGHTA, CDR2 FQGNSA. This CDR3 spans 15 amino acids. V lost 5 bases, J lost 2 bases, and 15 bases lay in between. CDR3 sequence reads: CASSAASTSQETQYF. CDR3 nucleotide sequence: TGTGCCAGCAGCGCAGCGTCCACTTCTCAAGAGACCCAGTACTTC.

On this clonotype: This may be a read error, as it is one base from a much larger clone. The chain joins TRBV6-5 to TRBJ2-2; tentative D call: TRBD2 (6 bases). Germline V gives CDR1 MNHEY, CDR2 SVGAGI. The CDR3 covers 16 residues. The CDR3 region has the DNA TGTGCCAGCAGTTACGGTCGGGGGACCTCCACCAGGGAGCTGTTTTTT. This encodes CASSYGRGTSTRELFF.

V gene TRBV6-5 combines with J gene TRBJ1-5, with a weak D call TRBD1 (5 bases). This CDR3 spans 14 amino acids. Germline lookup yields CDR1 MNHEY and CDR2 SVGAGI. The ends were cut back, 6 bases at V and 5 bases at J, with 14 bases in the middle. The CDR3 is CASSGAGGDQPQHF. The CDR3 DNA reads as TGTGCCAGCAGCGGGGCGGGAGGGGATCAGCCCCAGCATTTT.

The CDR3 DNA reads TGTGCCAGCAGCTTACTCGGGACTAGCGGGACCTCCTACAATGAGCAGTTCTTC. Its protein product is CASSLLGTSGTSYNEQFF. This chain joins TRBV7-2 and TRBJ2-1; 13 bases line up with TRBD2. Germline CDR1 SGHTA, CDR2 FQGNSA. V shed 2 bases and J 0 bases; nucleotides not matched to a gene: 4. The CDR3 is 18 amino acids.

This chain joins TRBV7-3 and TRBJ2-2; D might be TRBD1 (7 bases). Germline-derived CDR1 and CDR2 are SGHTA and FQGTGA. This CDR3 has 15 residues. Trimming pared 5 bases from V and 7 bases from J, leaving 17 bases between. The CDR3 DNA is TGTGCCAGCAGCCCAGCGGGCAGGGGGGTCGGGGAGCTGTTTTTT. This translates into CASSPAGRGVGELFF.

The chain carries TRBV20-1 and TRBJ1-3, with D uncertain. Between the trimmed V and J ends, which lost 6 bases and 1 base, there was a span of 10 bases. This CDR3 is 13 amino acids long. Germline values: CDR1 DFQATT, CDR2 SNEGSKA (reference sequence). CDR3 region: CSARWISGNTIYF. The CDR3 DNA sequence: TGCAGTGCCAGATGGATTTCTGGAAACACCATATATTTT.

The chain recombines TRBV7-2 with TRBJ2-7; D possibly corresponds to TRBD1 (6 bases). Per the germline V gene, CDR1 is SGHTA and CDR2 is FQGNSA. V dropped 3 bases and J dropped 6 bases, with 12 bases sitting between them. This CDR3 is 13 amino acids long. The CDR3 sequence: CASSLWGPGEQYF. The CDR3 DNA follows: TGTGCCAGCAGCTTGTGGGGGCCGGGCGAGCAGTACTTC.

This clonotype was found a few times. The rearrangement joins TRBV6-2 or TRBV6-3 to TRBJ1-5, with no clear D. V was trimmed by 8 bases and J by 7 bases, leaving 15 bases between them. The CDR3 covers 13 residues. The germline CDR1 and CDR2 sequences are MNHEY and SVGEGT. CDR3 nucleotide sequence: TGTGCCAGCCAAAGGAGCAACAAACAGCCCCAGCATTTT. Its protein product is CASQRSNKQPQHF.

The chain recombines TRBV29-1 with TRBJ1-1, with D uncertain. The germline gives CDR1 SQVTM, CDR2 ANQGSEA. The CDR3 consists of 12 residues. V was pared by 1 base and J by 1 base, with 4 bases between. The DNA of the CDR3 is TGCAGCGTTGAAGCGAGGAACACTGAAGCTTTCTTT. It encodes CSVEARNTEAFF.

The rearrangement links TRBV20-1 to TRBJ2-1, with TRBD2 matching 9 bases. The CDR3 totals 14 residues. Per the germline V gene, CDR1 is DFQATT and CDR2 is SNEGSKA (reference sequence). CDR3 DNA: TGCAGCACCGGGACTAGCAAGTCCTACAATGAGCAGTTCTTC. Its translation is CSTGTSKSYNEQFF.

V usage is TRBV7-3 and J usage is TRBJ1-1, with 7 nucleotides matching TRBD1. This CDR3 is built from 14 residues. V shed 2 bases and J 6 bases; nucleotides not matched to a gene: 6. Germline V gene lookup returns CDR1 SGHTA and CDR2 FQGTGA. The CDR3, as DNA: TGTGCCAGCAGCTTAGGGCAGGGGGGGTCTGAAGCTTTCTTT. Its protein product is CASSLGQGGSEAFF.

This clonotype appeared many times. V usage is TRBV4-3 and J usage is TRBJ1-2; weak D call: TRBD1 (5 bases). The germline V gene encodes CDR1 LGHNA and CDR2 YSLEER. This CDR3 is built from 15 residues. Trimming shortened V by 4 bases and J by 4 bases, and 16 bases separated the two germline ends. In DNA form, the CDR3 reads TGCGCCAGCAGCCGAAAACGCCGGGACGGCTATGGCTACACCTTC. This encodes CASSRKRRDGYGYTF.